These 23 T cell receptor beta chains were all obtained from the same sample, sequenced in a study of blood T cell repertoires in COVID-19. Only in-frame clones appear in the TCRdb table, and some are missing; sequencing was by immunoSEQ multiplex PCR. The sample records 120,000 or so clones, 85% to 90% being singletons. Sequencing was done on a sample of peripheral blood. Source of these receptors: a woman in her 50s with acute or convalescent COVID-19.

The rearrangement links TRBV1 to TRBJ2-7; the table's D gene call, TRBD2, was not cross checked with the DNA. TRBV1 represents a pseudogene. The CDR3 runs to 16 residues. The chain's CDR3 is CTSSCLAGGPDHEQYF. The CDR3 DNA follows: TGCACCAGCAGCTGTCTAGCGGGAGGGCCCGATCACGAGCAGTACTTC.

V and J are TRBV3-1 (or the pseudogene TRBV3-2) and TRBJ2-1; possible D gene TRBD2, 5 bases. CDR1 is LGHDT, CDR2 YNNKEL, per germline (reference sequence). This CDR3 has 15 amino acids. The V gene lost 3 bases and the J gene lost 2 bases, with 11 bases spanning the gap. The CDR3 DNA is TGTGCCAGCAGCCAGTCCAGCGGAGCCTACAATGAGCAGTTCTTC. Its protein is CASSQSSGAYNEQFF.

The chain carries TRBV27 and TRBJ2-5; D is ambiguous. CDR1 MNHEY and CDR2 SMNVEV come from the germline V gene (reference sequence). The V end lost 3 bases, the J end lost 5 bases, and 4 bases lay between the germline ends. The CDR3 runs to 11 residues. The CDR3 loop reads CASSFRETQYF. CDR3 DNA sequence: TGTGCCAGCAGTTTTCGGGAGACCCAGTACTTC.

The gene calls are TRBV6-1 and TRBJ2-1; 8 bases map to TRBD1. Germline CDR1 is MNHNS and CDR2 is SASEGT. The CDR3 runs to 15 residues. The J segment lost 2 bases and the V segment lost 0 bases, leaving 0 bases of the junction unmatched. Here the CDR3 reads CASSEARGPYNEQFF. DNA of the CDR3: TGTGCCAGCAGTGAAGCCAGGGGGCCCTACAATGAGCAGTTCTTC.

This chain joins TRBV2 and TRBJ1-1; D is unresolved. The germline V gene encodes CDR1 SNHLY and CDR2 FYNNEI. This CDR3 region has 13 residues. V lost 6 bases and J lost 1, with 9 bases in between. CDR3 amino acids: CASREQWNTEAFF. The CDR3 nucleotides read TGTGCCAGCAGGGAACAGTGGAACACTGAAGCTTTCTTT.

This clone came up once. CDR3 loop: CASSRLAGGVTDTQYF. The CDR3 DNA sequence: TGTGCCAGCAGTCGACTAGCGGGAGGAGTCACAGATACGCAGTATTTT. V is TRBV6-6 and J is TRBJ2-3, with TRBD2 identical over 13 bases. Germline CDR1 MNHNY, CDR2 SVGAGI (reference sequence). V trimming: 5 bases; J trimming: 2 bases; junction bases outside the gene matches: 4. This CDR3 is built from 16 residues.

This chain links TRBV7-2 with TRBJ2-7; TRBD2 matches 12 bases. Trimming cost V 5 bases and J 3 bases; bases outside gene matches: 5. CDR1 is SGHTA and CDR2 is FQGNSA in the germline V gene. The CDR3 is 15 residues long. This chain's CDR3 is CASSAGTSGFYEQYF. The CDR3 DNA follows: TGTGCCAGCAGCGCCGGGACTAGCGGGTTCTACGAGCAGTACTTC.

This CDR3 is CASRTGAPNYGYTF. The CDR3, as DNA: TGTGCCAGCAGGACAGGGGCTCCTAACTATGGCTACACCTTC. The chain couples TRBV27 to TRBJ1-2; 8 positions agree with TRBD1. CDR3 size: 14 residues. The V segment lost 6 bases and the J segment 0 bases; nucleotides outside the gene matches: 3. The V gene's germline CDR1 is MNHEY and CDR2 SMNVEV (reference sequence).

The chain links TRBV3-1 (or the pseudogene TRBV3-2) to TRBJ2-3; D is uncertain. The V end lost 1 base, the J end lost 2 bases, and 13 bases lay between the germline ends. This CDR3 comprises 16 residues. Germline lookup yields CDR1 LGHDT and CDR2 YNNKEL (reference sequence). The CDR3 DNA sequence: TGTGCCAGCAGCCAAGGATCCAGCGTAATCACAGATACGCAGTATTTT. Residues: CASSQGSSVITDTQYF.

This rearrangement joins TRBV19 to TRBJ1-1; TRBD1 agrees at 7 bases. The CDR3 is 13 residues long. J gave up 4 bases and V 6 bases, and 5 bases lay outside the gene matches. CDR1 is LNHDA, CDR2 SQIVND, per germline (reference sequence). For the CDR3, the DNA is TGTGCCAGTAGCCGACAGGGATCCACTGAAGCTTTCTTT. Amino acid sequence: CASSRQGSTEAFF.

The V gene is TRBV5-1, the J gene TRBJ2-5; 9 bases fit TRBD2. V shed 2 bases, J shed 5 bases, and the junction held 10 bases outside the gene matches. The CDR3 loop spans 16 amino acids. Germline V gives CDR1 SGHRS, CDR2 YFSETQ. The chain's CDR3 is CASSLNGGLASETQYF. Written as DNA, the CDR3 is TGCGCCAGCAGCTTAAACGGGGGACTAGCTTCGGAGACCCAGTACTTC.

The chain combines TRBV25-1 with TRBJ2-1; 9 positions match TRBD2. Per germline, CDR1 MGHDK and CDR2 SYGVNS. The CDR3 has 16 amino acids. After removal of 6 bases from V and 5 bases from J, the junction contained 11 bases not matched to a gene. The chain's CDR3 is CASRETTSGLNNEQFF. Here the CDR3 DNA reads TGTGCCAGCAGGGAAACGACTAGCGGACTGAACAATGAGCAGTTCTTC.

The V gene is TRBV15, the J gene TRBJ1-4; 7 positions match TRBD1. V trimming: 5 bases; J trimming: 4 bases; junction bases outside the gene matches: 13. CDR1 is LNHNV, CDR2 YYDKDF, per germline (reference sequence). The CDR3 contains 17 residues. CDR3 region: CATSGGGASGNNEKLFF. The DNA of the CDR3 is TGTGCCACCAGCGGAGGGGGCGCCTCCGGAAATAATGAAAAACTGTTTTTT.

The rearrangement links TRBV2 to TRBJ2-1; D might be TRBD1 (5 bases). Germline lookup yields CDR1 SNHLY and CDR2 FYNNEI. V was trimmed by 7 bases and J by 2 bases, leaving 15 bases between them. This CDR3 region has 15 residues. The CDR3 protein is CASMWGVGTYNEQFF. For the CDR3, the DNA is TGTGCCAGCATGTGGGGCGTCGGTACCTACAATGAGCAGTTCTTC.

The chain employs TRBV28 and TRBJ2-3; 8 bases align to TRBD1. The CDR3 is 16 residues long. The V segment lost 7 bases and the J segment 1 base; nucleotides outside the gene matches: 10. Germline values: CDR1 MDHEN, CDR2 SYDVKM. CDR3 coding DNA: TGTGCCAGCATCGTAGAGGCAGGGGGCGGCACAGATACGCAGTATTTT. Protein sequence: CASIVEAGGGTDTQYF.

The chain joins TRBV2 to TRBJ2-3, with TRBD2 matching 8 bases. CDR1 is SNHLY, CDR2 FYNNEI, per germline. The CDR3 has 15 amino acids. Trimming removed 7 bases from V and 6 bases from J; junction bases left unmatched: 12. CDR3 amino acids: CASTGLAGGVDTQYF. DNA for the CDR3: TGTGCCAGCACCGGGCTAGCGGGTGGCGTGGATACGCAGTATTTT.

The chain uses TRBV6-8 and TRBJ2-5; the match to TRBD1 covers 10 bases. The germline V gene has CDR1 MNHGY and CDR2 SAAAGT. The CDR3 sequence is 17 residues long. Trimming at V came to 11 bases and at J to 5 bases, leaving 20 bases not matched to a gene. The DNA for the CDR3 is TGTGCCGGTCCCCTCGGGACAGGGGATGGTAGGGGTGAGACCCAGTACTTC. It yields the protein CAGPLGTGDGRGETQYF.

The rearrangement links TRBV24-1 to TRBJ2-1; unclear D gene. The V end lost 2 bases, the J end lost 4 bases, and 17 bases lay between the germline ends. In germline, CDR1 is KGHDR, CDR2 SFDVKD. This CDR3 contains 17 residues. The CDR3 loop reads CATSDSTEYQLYNEQFF. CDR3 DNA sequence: TGTGCCACCAGTGATTCGACGGAGTACCAACTTTACAATGAGCAGTTCTTC.

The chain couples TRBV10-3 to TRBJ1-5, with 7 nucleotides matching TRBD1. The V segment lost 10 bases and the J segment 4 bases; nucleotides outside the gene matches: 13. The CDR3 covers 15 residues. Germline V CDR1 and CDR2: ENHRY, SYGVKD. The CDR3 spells CANREGGQANQPQHF. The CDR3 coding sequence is TGTGCCAACCGGGAGGGAGGACAGGCTAATCAGCCCCAGCATTTT.

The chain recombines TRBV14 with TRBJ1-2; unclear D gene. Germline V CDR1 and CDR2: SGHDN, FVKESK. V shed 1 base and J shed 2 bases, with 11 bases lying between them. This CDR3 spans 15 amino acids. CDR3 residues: CASSQGVRGNYGYTF. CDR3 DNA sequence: TGTGCCAGCAGCCAAGGGGTCCGAGGGAACTATGGCTACACCTTC. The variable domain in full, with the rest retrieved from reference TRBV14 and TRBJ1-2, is EAGVTQFPSHSVIEKGQTVTLRCDPISGHDNLYWYRRVMGKEIKFLLHFVKESKQDESGMPNNRFLAERTGGTYSTLKVQPAELEDSGVYFCASSQGVRGNYGYTFGSGTRLTVV.

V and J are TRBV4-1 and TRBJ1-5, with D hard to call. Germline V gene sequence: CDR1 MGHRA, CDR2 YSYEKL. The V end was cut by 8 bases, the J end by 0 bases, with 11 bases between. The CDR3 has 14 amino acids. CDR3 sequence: CASGREASNQPQHF. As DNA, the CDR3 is TGCGCCAGCGGGCGGGAGGCTAGCAATCAGCCCCAGCATTTT.

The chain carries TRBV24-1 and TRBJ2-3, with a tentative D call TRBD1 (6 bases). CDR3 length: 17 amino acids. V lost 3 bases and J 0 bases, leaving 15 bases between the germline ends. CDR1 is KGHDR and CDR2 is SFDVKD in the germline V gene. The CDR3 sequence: CATSDPQDSSSTDTQYF. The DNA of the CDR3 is TGTGCCACCAGTGATCCCCAGGACAGTAGTAGCACAGATACGCAGTATTTT.

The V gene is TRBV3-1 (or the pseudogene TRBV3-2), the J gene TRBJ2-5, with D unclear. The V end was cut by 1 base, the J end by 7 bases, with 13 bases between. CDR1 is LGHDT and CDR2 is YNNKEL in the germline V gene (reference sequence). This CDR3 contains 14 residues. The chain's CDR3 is CASSQVGRPGTQYF. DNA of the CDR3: TGTGCCAGCAGCCAAGTCGGCCGGCCGGGGACCCAGTACTTC.